Listed below are T cell receptor beta chains from one sample, sequenced in a study of naive and memory T cell subsets. TCRdb redid the calling of the 5' RACE reads with MiXCR, one entry per CDR3 protein. The data contain about 62,000 distinct CDR3 sequences, 8% of them seen just once; the ten biggest clones take up about 19%. All receptors derive from a female donor in good health. CDR3s include the opening cysteine and the closing phenylalanine or tryptophan. The D gene is left open where the match is weak. Only part of the rows carry a size: once, few, many, or a class if the clone is expanded.

CASSFIRTGQAFF,TGTGCCAGCAGCTTCATACGGACAGGGCAAGCTTTCTTT,TRBJ1-1,few,TRBD1,TRBV11-3
CASSDLLAKNIQYF,TGTGCCAGCAGTGATTTGCTAGCCAAAAACATTCAGTACTTC,TRBJ2-4,few,NA,TRBV2
CASRRGGREQFF,TGTGCCAGCAGACGAGGGGGCCGAGAGCAGTTCTTC,TRBJ2-1,many,TRBD1,TRBV12-3/TRBV12-4
CSASLLDGSSGNTIYF,TGCAGTGCTAGTCTTCTCGACGGTAGCTCTGGAAACACCATATATTTT,TRBJ1-3,many,NA,TRBV20-1
CASSVGTGMRYGYTF,TGTGCCAGCAGTGTGGGGACAGGGATGCGTTATGGCTACACCTTC,TRBJ1-2,few,TRBD1,TRBV2
CASSRTPGGGYTF,TGTGCCAGCTCACGGACTCCCGGCGGGGGCTACACCTTC,TRBJ1-2,many,NA,TRBV18
CSASSLQATNEKLFF,TGCAGTGCTAGCTCCCTGCAGGCAACTAATGAAAAACTGTTTTTT,TRBJ1-4,many,NA,TRBV20-1
CASSWRTAGTYNEQFF,TGTGCCAGCAGCTGGAGGACGGCTGGTACCTACAATGAGCAGTTCTTC,TRBJ2-1,few,NA,TRBV11-2
CASSALTGGLTEAFF,TGTGCCAGCAGTGCCCTGACAGGGGGCTTGACTGAAGCTTTCTTT,TRBJ1-1,many,TRBD1,TRBV12-3/TRBV12-4
CASSKRLNTEAFF,TGCGCCAGCAGCAAGAGGTTGAACACTGAAGCTTTCTTT,TRBJ1-1,many,NA,TRBV5-1
CASSYTGQSTDTQYF,TGCGCCAGCAGCTATACTGGACAAAGCACAGATACGCAGTATTTT,TRBJ2-3,NA,NA,TRBV5-1